This is a list of T cell receptor beta chains from one sample in a study of blood T cell dynamics during melanoma immunotherapy. Clones were sequenced by immunoSEQ multiplex PCR, and TCRdb holds only the in-frame ones, with some missing. The sample consists of some 20,000 clones, 70% to 90% of them appearing once. The sample consisted of blood, taken from a patient treated with checkpoint blockade. These receptor sequences come from a human donor with melanoma. Both conserved end residues are part of each CDR3. The D gene is left open where the match is weak. Only some rows state a clone size, as once, few, many or a class for expanded clones.

d_gene | abundance | j_gene | v_gene | CDR3nt | CDR3aa
. | . | TRBJ1-1 | TRBV29-1 | TGCAGCGCGACAATAGGGGCCCCAGATAGCACTGAAGCTTTCTTT | CSATIGAPDSTEAFF
. | . | TRBJ2-7 | TRBV4-3 | TGCGCCAGCAGCCAAGAACTCGGACGGGGGAGCAACTACGAGCAGTACTTC | CASSQELGRGSNYEQYF
TRBD1 | once | TRBJ2-6 | TRBV11-1 | TGTGCCAGCAGCTCGCCGGGACAGGGTCAATCTGGGGCCAACGTCCTGACTTTC | CASSSPGQGQSGANVLTF
. | . | TRBJ1-1 | TRBV4-2 | TGTGCCAGCAGCCAAGGAGGGGAAGGAACTGAAGCTTTCTTT | CASSQGGEGTEAFF
. | . | TRBJ1-3 | TRBV29-1 | TGCAGCGTTGAGATGGGGAACTCTGGAAACACCATATATTTT | CSVEMGNSGNTIYF
. | . | TRBJ1-1 | TRBV15 | TGTGCCACCAGCAGAGCAGGGTTGGCAGTGAACACTGAAGCTTTCTTT | CATSRAGLAVNTEAFF
TRBD1 | once | TRBJ1-5 | TRBV6-1 | TGTGCCAGCAGTGAAGTTATACAGGGGGCGGGGGTTCCCTATAGCAATCAGCCCCAGCATTTT | CASSEVIQGAGVPYSNQPQHF
. | . | TRBJ2-7 | TRBV2 | TGTGCCAGCAGTGAAGGGCTTGTTCGAGCGTCCGAGCAGTACTTC | CASSEGLVRASEQYF
. | . | TRBJ2-2 | TRBV15 | TGTGCCACCAGCAGAGATCCGGTCGAGCTGTTTTTT | CATSRDPVELFF
. | . | TRBJ1-1 | TRBV7-9 | TGTGCCAGCACCACGACACCCCAGGGTACTGAAGCTTTCTTT | CASTTTPQGTEAFF
. | . | TRBJ1-1 | TRBV5-1 | TGCGCCAGCAGTACCAGGGAGGCGAACACTGAAGCTTTCTTT | CASSTREANTEAFF
. | . | TRBJ2-2 | TRBV11-3 | TGTGCCAGCAGCCCCCAGCCGGGGGAGCTGTTTTTT | CASSPQPGELFF
TRBD2 | . | TRBJ2-1 | TRBV9 | TGTGCCAGCAGCGGCCTTAGCGGGAGCTCCTACAATGAGCAGTTCTTC | CASSGLSGSSYNEQFF
. | . | TRBJ1-1 | TRBV18 | TGTGCCAGCTCACCGACCCGGGATTTGAACACTGAAGCTTTCTTT | CASSPTRDLNTEAFF
. | . | TRBJ2-1 | TRBV19 | TGTGCCAGTAGTATCCGACAGGGAGGGGGCTATGAGCAGTTCTTC | CASSIRQGGGYEQFF
TRBD2 | . | TRBJ2-5 | TRBV10-1 | TGCGCCAGCAGTGAGTCGGGCATGGTGACTAGCGGGCATCAAGAGACCCAGTACTTC | CASSESGMVTSGHQETQYF
. | . | TRBJ1-2 | TRBV19 | TGTGCCAGTAGTATAGGAGGCCTGGCTGGCTACACCTTC | CASSIGGLAGYTF
. | . | TRBJ2-4 | TRBV19 | TGTGCCAGTAGTATTCCCCTCCGACAGACAGTACTAGGCGAGGGATCCAAAAACATTCAGTACTTC | CASSIPLRQTVLGEGSKNIQYF
. | . | TRBJ1-1 | TRBV28 | TGTGCCAGCAGCACCTCAGTCACTGAAGCTTTCTTT | CASSTSVTEAFF
. | few | TRBJ2-7 | TRBV6-5 | TGTGCCAGCAGTTACGGGGGCGCGCGGTACGAGCAGTACTTC | CASSYGGARYEQYF
. | . | TRBJ2-7 | TRBV7-3 | TGTGCCAGCAGCTTAGGGCAGGGGCCTGCCTACGAGCAGTACTTC | CASSLGQGPAYEQYF
. | . | TRBJ2-2 | TRBV5-4 | TGTGCCAGCAGCTTGGGGGCAGGGTTTGGAACCGGGGAGCTGTTTTTT | CASSLGAGFGTGELFF
TRBD2 | . | TRBJ2-7 | TRBV27 | TGTGCCAGCAGTTTATCGGCTAGCGGCTACGAGCAGTACTTC | CASSLSASGYEQYF
TRBD1 | . | TRBJ2-7 | TRBV4-1 | TGCGCCAGCAGCCATGAGGGGGCCGCCTACGAGCAGTACTTC | CASSHEGAAYEQYF
TRBD2 | . | TRBJ2-3 | TRBV6-4 | TGTGCCAGCAGTGCTAGCGGAGGAGGGACAGATACGCAGTATTTT | CASSASGGGTDTQYF
TRBD2 | . | TRBJ2-1 | TRBV7-6 | TGTGCCAGCAGCTTAGACGCACCGGGACTAGCGGGAGGGGATGAGCAGTTCTTC | CASSLDAPGLAGGDEQFF
. | . | TRBJ2-2 | TRBV6-5 | TGTGCCAGCACCAAGACCGGGGAGCTGTTTTTT | CASTKTGELFF
. | . | TRBJ1-2 | TRBV7-9 | TGTGCCAGCAGCCCCGTCTTACAGGGAAGGGGCTACACCTTC | CASSPVLQGRGYTF
TRBD1 | . | TRBJ1-3 | TRBV29-1 | TGCAGCGTTGACAGGGACAGGGCAGAAAACACCATATATTTT | CSVDRDRAENTIYF
. | . | TRBJ1-4 | TRBV27 | TGTGCCAGCAGTTTTAGGGGGAGGGCTAATGAAAAACTGTTTTTT | CASSFRGRANEKLFF
TRBD1 | . | TRBJ2-1 | TRBV27 | TGTGCCAGCAGTTTAAGCCGGGACAGTTTCGATGAGCAGTTCTTC | CASSLSRDSFDEQFF
. | . | TRBJ2-5 | TRBV27 | TGTGCCAGCAGTCGTATAAACGGGGAGCGGTGGCAAGAGACCCAGTACTTC | CASSRINGERWQETQYF
. | . | TRBJ1-2 | TRBV6-6 | TGTGCCAGCAGCCCCGCGTTAGGGATTGGCTACACCTTC | CASSPALGIGYTF
. | . | TRBJ1-2 | TRBV20-1 | TGCAGTGCTGGGGGCACACGGGGCTACACCTTC | CSAGGTRGYTF
TRBD2 | few | TRBJ2-7 | TRBV27 | TGTGCCAGCAGTTTATCGGGAGGGTTTTCCTACGAGCAGTACTTC | CASSLSGGFSYEQYF
. | few | TRBJ1-5 | TRBV21-1 | TGTGCCAGCAGTTTCTTCGGGCAGCGGAGAGCTAGGCGGCAGCCCCAGCATTTT | CASSFFGQRRARRQPQHF
. | . | TRBJ1-2 | TRBV28 | TGTGCCACCCGGGGTGGGACGGGGAACTATGGCTACACCTTC | CATRGGTGNYGYTF
TRBD1 | . | TRBJ1-6 | TRBV19 | TGTGCCAGTAGTACGCGGGACAGGGTATCACCCCTCCACTTT | CASSTRDRVSPLHF
. | . | TRBJ1-5 | TRBV10-3 | TGTGCCATCAGTGACCCAGGCAATCAGCCCCAGCATTTT | CAISDPGNQPQHF
. | once | TRBJ1-1 | TRBV28 | TGTGCCAGCAGTGAGGGACTTAGGGGCAGTGAAGCTTTCTTT | CASSEGLRGSEAFF
. | . | TRBJ2-3 | TRBV11-2 | TGTGCCAGCAGCTTTGTCGTGGATACGCAGTATTTT | CASSFVVDTQYF
TRBD1 | . | TRBJ2-2 | TRBV30 | TGTGCCGGACCTCCGGGACAGGGGGCCGGCGGGGAGCTGTTTTTT | CAGPPGQGAGGELFF
. | . | TRBJ2-1 | TRBV7-8 | TGTGCCAGCAGCCTGGATGCGAATGAGCAGTTCTTC | CASSLDANEQFF
TRBD2 | . | TRBJ2-3 | TRBV5-6 | TGTGCCAGCAGCTTGAGGGGACTAGCAGCCACAGATACGCAGTATTTT | CASSLRGLAATDTQYF
. | . | TRBJ2-7 | TRBV5-8 | TGTGCCAGCAGCCCTACGGTAGGGTACGAGCAGTACTTC | CASSPTVGYEQYF
TRBD1 | . | TRBJ1-1 | TRBV29-1 | TGCAGCGTTATCTTTCTGCGGACAGGGACGGGGCAGATGAACACTGAAGCTTTCTTT | CSVIFLRTGTGQMNTEAFF
. | . | TRBJ2-1 | TRBV27 | TGTGCCAGCAGTTTATTTGGGACGATAAATGAGCAGTTCTTC | CASSLFGTINEQFF
TRBD1 | . | TRBJ2-5 | TRBV28 | TGTGCCAGCAGCTCTGGACAGGTCGAAGAGCAGTACTTC | CASSSGQVEEQYF
. | . | TRBJ1-5 | TRBV6-4 | TGTGCCAGCAGTGAATACCGACAGATTAGCAATCAGCCCCAGCATTTT | CASSEYRQISNQPQHF
. | . | TRBJ1-1 | TRBV19 | TGTGCCAGTAGTTTCAGTCGAGTGGGGAACACTGAAGCTTTCTTT | CASSFSRVGNTEAFF
TRBD1 | few | TRBJ1-1 | TRBV7-2 | TGTGCCAGCAGCTCGCAACAGGGGTTGGGTGAAGCTTTCTTT | CASSSQQGLGEAFF
TRBD1 | . | TRBJ2-5 | TRBV5-8 | TGTGCCATCACAGACAGGGGCCAAGAGACCCAGTACTTC | CAITDRGQETQYF
. | . | TRBJ1-3 | TRBV28 | TGTGCCAGCAGTTTGGTGCAGGGAGGAAACACCATATATTTT | CASSLVQGGNTIYF
. | once | TRBJ1-2 | TRBV6-6 | TGTGCCAGCAGGCAACGCGGGGGCAACTATGGCTACACCTTC | CASRQRGGNYGYTF
. | . | TRBJ1-2 | TRBV21-1 | TGTGCCAGCAGCAAGACAGGGTCAGTCTATGGCTACACCTTC | CASSKTGSVYGYTF
. | . | TRBJ2-7 | TRBV15 | TGTGCCACCAGCAGAGAAGGGTCCTCCTACGAGCAGTACTTC | CATSREGSSYEQYF
. | . | TRBJ1-5 | TRBV18 | TGTGCCAGCTCACAAGGGAATCAGCCCCAGCATTTT | CASSQGNQPQHF